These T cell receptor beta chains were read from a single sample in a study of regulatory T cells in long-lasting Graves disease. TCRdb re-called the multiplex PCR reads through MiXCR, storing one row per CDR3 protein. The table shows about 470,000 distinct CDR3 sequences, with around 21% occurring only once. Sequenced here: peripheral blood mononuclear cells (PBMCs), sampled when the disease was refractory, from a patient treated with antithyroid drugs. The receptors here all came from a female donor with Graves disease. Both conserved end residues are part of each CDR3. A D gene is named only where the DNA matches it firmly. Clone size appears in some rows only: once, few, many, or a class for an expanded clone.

CDR3: CASQLGGTDTEAFF
DNA: TGTGCCAGCCAACTTGGGGGAACGGACACTGAAGCTTTCTTT
size: many
J: TRBJ1-1
V: TRBV19
D: .

CDR3: CASSQRTGTSAYEQYF
DNA: TGTGCCAGCAGCCAGAGGACCGGGACTTCTGCCTACGAGCAGTACTTC
size: .
J: TRBJ2-7
V: TRBV14
D: .

CDR3: CASSQDRNTKGELFF
DNA: TGCGCCAGCAGCCAAGACCGTAACACAAAGGGGGAGCTGTTTTTT
size: few
J: TRBJ2-2
V: TRBV4-3
D: .

CDR3: CASSSTGYQETQYF
DNA: TGTGCCAGCAGTTCAACAGGGTACCAAGAGACCCAGTACTTC
size: .
J: TRBJ2-5
V: TRBV28
D: .

CDR3: CASSISPYEQYF
DNA: TGTGCCAGTAGTATATCTCCGTACGAGCAGTACTTC
size: few
J: TRBJ2-7
V: TRBV19
D: .

CDR3: CASSLNPLNTGELFF
DNA: TGTGCCAGCAGCTTAAATCCACTAAACACCGGGGAGCTGTTTTTT
size: .
J: TRBJ2-2
V: TRBV11-3
D: .

CDR3: CASSASQQGSAGYTF
DNA: TGTGCCAGCAGTGCCTCCCAACAGGGATCGGCTGGCTACACCTTC
size: many
J: TRBJ1-2
V: TRBV28
D: .

CDR3: CASRVGVQPQHF
DNA: TGTGCCAGCAGGGTAGGGGTTCAGCCCCAGCATTTT
size: many
J: TRBJ1-5
V: TRBV28
D: .

CDR3: CASSLAMGRRAFF
DNA: TGTGCCAGCAGCTTAGCGATGGGGCGGCGGGCTTTCTTT
size: .
J: TRBJ1-1
V: TRBV7-9
D: .

CDR3: CASSQDSGQSYQETQYF
DNA: TGTGCCAGCAGCCAAGATTCGGGACAGTCGTACCAAGAGACCCAGTACTTC
size: few
J: TRBJ2-5
V: TRBV4-2
D: TRBD1

CDR3: CSVEVVARDTNYEQYF
DNA: TGCAGCGTTGAAGTAGTTGCCCGAGACACAAACTACGAGCAGTACTTC
size: .
J: TRBJ2-7
V: TRBV29-1
D: .

CDR3: CASRGTSGRFTYEQYF
DNA: TGTGCCAGCAGGGGGACTAGCGGGAGATTTACCTACGAGCAGTACTTC
size: few
J: TRBJ2-7
V: TRBV6-1
D: TRBD2

CDR3: CATSDGTGTYEQYF
DNA: TGTGCCACCAGCGATGGGACGGGGACCTACGAGCAGTACTTC
size: many
J: TRBJ2-7
V: TRBV15
D: .

CDR3: CASTNRGGHEQYF
DNA: TGTGCCAGCACCAACAGGGGAGGTCACGAGCAGTACTTC
size: many
J: TRBJ2-7
V: TRBV12-3/TRBV12-4
D: .

CDR3: CAISESTSLGETQYF
DNA: TGTGCCATCAGTGAGTCGACTTCTCTTGGGGAGACCCAGTACTTC
size: many
J: TRBJ2-5
V: TRBV10-3
D: .

CDR3: CASSLSPGQGAVGNTIYF
DNA: TGTGCCAGCAGCTTAAGCCCGGGACAGGGGGCGGTAGGAAACACCATATATTTT
size: .
J: TRBJ1-3
V: TRBV7-2
D: TRBD1

CDR3: CASSLWSYTGELFF
DNA: TGTGCCAGCAGCTTATGGAGCTATACCGGGGAGCTGTTTTTT
size: many
J: TRBJ2-2
V: TRBV7-3
D: .